The T cell receptor (beta chain) under discussion was sequenced for a study of CD8+ T cells in alopecia areata. Findings and limits, study-wide: Throughout tofacitinib, many expanded lesional clones continued to persist in scalp and blood. Patients shared TCRs less clearly than mice did, possibly for HLA-related reasons. Uncertainty remains about how baseline CD8+ expansion links to response, with one nonresponder.

This clone was counted once. Its antigen is unidentified. Treatment specified: oral pan-JAK inhibitor, 5-10 mg twice daily. Alopecia areata patients provided lesional scalp punch biopsies and peripheral blood, both collected for the study. With 10 bases removed from V and 0 bases from J, the gap between germline ends came to 12 bases. This CDR3 spans 13 amino acids. CDR1 and CDR2 (germline): MNHEY, SVGAGI. cDNA prepared by RNA extraction and subsequent reverse transcription served as the template for sequencing. The protocol was immunoSEQ multiplex PCR, while the TCRdb copy is restricted to in-frame clones and leaves out a portion. The sample has 150,000 to 200,000 clones; roughly 60% are singletons.

The gene calls are TRBV6-5 and TRBJ1-1, with a possible D match to TRBD1 (5 bases). The TCR comes from a human donor with alopecia areata. Sequencing used CD4+ T cells sorted from blood, obtained around week 47, from a patient treated with tofacitinib. CDR3 protein: CATRDYLNTEAFF. The CDR3 DNA reads as TGTGCCACTCGGGACTACCTGAACACTGAAGCTTTCTTT.